This T cell receptor beta chain was recovered during a study of blood T cell repertoires in COVID-19. Clones were read by immunoSEQ multiplex PCR, and TCRdb kept only the in-frame ones, dropping some. The data show approximately 170,000 clones, with 80% to 90% seen just once and 7.7% held by the top ten. The germline V gene encodes CDR1 SEHNR and CDR2 FQNEAQ (reference sequence). V lost 5 bases to trimming and J lost 3 bases; unmatched junction nucleotides: 4. This CDR3 comprises 13 residues. J is TRBJ2-7 and V is TRBV7-9, with 7 bases matching TRBD1. The TCR originated in a man aged 35-49 years who had recovered from COVID-19. Sequencing input: peripheral blood. CDR3 DNA: TGTGCCAGCAGCCCTGGGACAGACTACGAGCAGTACTTC. As protein: CASSPGTDYEQYF.